The 5 T cell receptor beta chains below were found in one sample sequenced in a study of CD8+CD57+ T cells in acquired aplastic anemia. An expansion of CD8+CD57+ cells by flow cytometry had been shown in patients chosen for sequencing. Template material for TCR beta VDJ and CDR3 profiling consisted of genomic DNA. MiXCR, applied by TCRdb to the reads, yields one record per CDR3 protein. Of about 200,000 distinct CDR3 sequences listed, 55% to 65% are singletons. Material for sequencing was sorted CD4+, CD8+, or CD8+CD57+ T cells (not recorded which) from PBMCs. The receptors here all came from a human donor with aplastic anemia.

In this sample, this clonotype turned up many times. J is TRBJ2-1 and V is TRBV7-9; the match to TRBD1 covers 7 bases. In germline, CDR1 is SEHNR, CDR2 FQNEAQ (reference sequence). Trimming at V came to 5 bases and at J to 6 bases, leaving 10 bases not matched to a gene. This CDR3 spans 15 amino acids. Here the CDR3 DNA reads TGTGCCAGCAGCCCAGTACAGGGGTGGGTCAATGAGCAGTTCTTC. Its translation: CASSPVQGWVNEQFF.

Of note for this clonotype: The conserved closing phenylalanine or tryptophan is absent in this CDR3, likely reflecting a read error. In nucleotides, the CDR3 is TGTGCCAGTAGTCCGGGTGGGGGTGGCAATCAGCCCCAGCATTCT. Its protein product is CASSPGGGGNQPQHS. The J gene is TRBJ1-5, the V gene TRBV19; possibly TRBD1 for D (5 bases). The length of the CDR3 is 15 residues. Per the germline V gene, CDR1 is LNHDA and CDR2 is SQIVND (reference sequence). Trimming took 5 bases from V and 2 from J, leaving 13 bases between them.

The chain has TRBV20-1 and TRBJ2-7; possible D gene TRBD2, 5 bases. The CDR3 has 14 amino acids. The germline CDR1 and CDR2 sequences are DFQATT and SNEGSKA (reference sequence). The V and J ends lost 5 bases and 1 base respectively, with 15 bases between them. This chain's CDR3 is CSAPSRGESYEQYF. In DNA, the CDR3 is TGCAGTGCTCCTAGTCGGGGAGAGTCCTACGAGCAGTACTTC.

The CDR3 DNA reads TGCAGTGCTAGAGCTGGACAGGGGGCTGTGCATACCTTC. The encoded protein is CSARAGQGAVHTF. This rearrangement joins TRBV20-1 to TRBJ1-2; 11 positions agree with TRBD1. The CDR3 extends over 13 amino acids. Unmatched junction bases numbered 9, after V lost 1 base and J lost 14 bases. From germline, CDR1 is DFQATT and CDR2 SNEGSKA (reference sequence).

V gene TRBV20-1 combines with J gene TRBJ1-6; D not certain. The CDR3 spans 20 residues. V shed 6 bases and J shed 1 base, with 28 bases lying between them. Germline-derived CDR1 and CDR2 are DFQATT and SNEGSKA (reference sequence). The CDR3 nucleotides read TGCAGTGCCCTTCCACCCCGATGGGAGCAGGTCGAGTCCTATAATTCACCCCTCCACTTT. This encodes CSALPPRWEQVESYNSPLHF.